This T cell receptor (beta chain) was recorded in a study of molecular identifiers for immune sequencing clone quantification. Naive CD8 T cells were FACS-sorted by CD8+CD4-CCR7+CD45RA+ markers. Germline CDR1 is MNHNS and CDR2 is SASEGT. This CDR3 has 19 amino acids. After removal of 2 bases from V and 0 bases from J, the junction contained 15 bases not matched to a gene. Libraries of bulk TCR were made by previously described methods (with listed TCR primers). TCRdb redid the calling of the PCR reads with MiXCR, one entry per CDR3 protein. The sample comprises some 65,000 distinct CDR3 sequences, about 18% of which are singletons, and about 1.4% rests with the top ten.

Material for sequencing was naive CD8+ T cells from blood, with Jurkat cell RNA spiked in. As to subset: FACS-sorted CD8+CD4-CCR7+CD45RA+ naive T cells. This TCR was recovered from a human donor in good health. Some libraries in this study had Jurkat cell RNA spiked in. The V gene is TRBV6-1, the J gene TRBJ2-7; 8 nucleotides agree with TRBD2. CDR3 DNA: TGTGCCAGCAGTGAATTTGGCTCCGGGAGGGGCCAGAGCTCCTACGAGCAGTACTTC. It yields the protein CASSEFGSGRGQSSYEQYF.